One and the same sample provided the 22 T cell receptor beta chains below, sequenced in a study of blood T cell repertoires in COVID-19 (dated by TCRdb to 2019 to 2021). The library was made by the immunoSEQ multiplex PCR assay. In its TCRdb copy, this immuneACCESS table keeps in-frame sequences only and misses some clones. Where compared with another copy, unresolved V genes explain less than half of these, and the others have no known cause. A total of over 130,000 clones appear in this sample, about 87% of them only once. 25% to 35% of the sample belongs to the ten largest clones. Sequences were obtained from peripheral blood. These receptors all stem from a human donor in a cohort sampled during active COVID-19.

The chain recombines TRBV5-6 with TRBJ1-1; D remains unclear. The V end lost 1 base, the J end lost 2 bases, and 9 bases lay between the germline ends. The CDR3 is 14 residues long. CDR1 SGHDT and CDR2 YYEEEE come from the germline V gene. CDR3 amino acids: CASSLLSSNTEAFF. The CDR3 coding sequence is TGTGCCAGCAGCTTGCTCTCTAGCAACACTGAAGCTTTCTTT.

The chain has TRBV11-2 and TRBJ2-3; 8 bases align to TRBD2. CDR1 and CDR2 (germline): SGHAT, FQNNGV. The length of the CDR3 is 16 residues. Trimming cost V 0 bases and J 3 bases; bases outside gene matches: 5. The CDR3 protein is CASSLDRAGGTDTQYF. The CDR3 DNA follows: TGTGCCAGCAGCTTAGATAGGGCGGGGGGTACAGATACGCAGTATTTT.

This clone occurred a few times. The CDR3 bases are TGTGCCACAAAGGACAGCGGAAACACCATATATTTT. Its translation: CATKDSGNTIYF. The gene calls are TRBV10-3 and TRBJ1-3; perhaps TRBD1 as D (6 bases). Germline CDR1 ENHRY, CDR2 SYGVKD. The CDR3 is 12 amino acids. V was shortened by 10 bases and J by 4 bases, with 11 bases between the two germline ends.

The V and J genes are TRBV15 and TRBJ2-7, with D perhaps matching TRBD2 (5 bases). The CDR3 consists of 14 residues. V was pared by 4 bases and J by 3 bases, with 13 bases between. Germline assignment: CDR1 LNHNV and CDR2 YYDKDF (reference sequence). This chain's CDR3 is CATSMSGTDYEQYF. The CDR3 bases are TGTGCCACCAGCATGAGCGGAACGGACTACGAGCAGTACTTC. Supplemented by reference TRBV15 and TRBJ2-7, the full variable domain reads DAMVIQNPRYQVTQFGKPVTLSCSQTLNHNVMYWYQQKSSQAPKLLFHYYDKDFNNEADTPDNFQSRRPNTSFCFLDIRSPGLGDTAMYLCATSMSGTDYEQYFGPGTRLTVT.

This rearrangement joins TRBV7-8 to TRBJ2-6; D not resolved. The CDR3 consists of 16 residues. With 4 bases removed from V and 2 bases from J, the gap between germline ends came to 12 bases. Germline CDR1 reads SGHVS; CDR2 reads FQNEAQ. The CDR3 region is CASSSRPGTGANVLTF. Written as DNA, the CDR3 is TGTGCCAGCAGCTCGCGCCCGGGTACTGGGGCCAACGTCCTGACTTTC.

The table lists this clone with a count of one. The chain is built from TRBV27 and TRBJ2-7; maybe TRBD1 (5 bases). The CDR3 runs to 14 residues. V was pared by 3 bases and J by 5 bases, with 14 bases between. CDR1 and CDR2 (germline): MNHEY, SMNVEV (reference sequence). DNA for the CDR3: TGTGCCAGCAGTTTTAGGCAGGGCGGTAACGAGCAGTACTTC. It translates to CASSFRQGGNEQYF.

The V gene is TRBV2, the J gene TRBJ1-6, with a tentative D call TRBD1 (6 bases). Trimming pared 8 bases from V and 18 bases from J, leaving 20 bases between. CDR1 and CDR2 from the germline V gene are SNHLY and FYNNEI. This CDR3 is built from 12 residues. CDR3 amino acids: CASGPLRTEPHF. The CDR3 DNA sequence: TGTGCCAGCGGCCCATTACGGACAGAACCCCACTTT.

This clone was counted once. The chain has TRBV7-9 and TRBJ2-4; D not certain. V was trimmed by 5 bases and J by 0 bases, leaving 11 bases between them. Germline values: CDR1 SEHNR, CDR2 FQNEAQ (reference sequence). The CDR3 runs 15 residues. The CDR3 DNA is TGTGCCAGCAGCGCAGATCGTCTAGCCAAAAACATTCAGTACTTC. This encodes CASSADRLAKNIQYF.

The genes are TRBV9 and TRBJ1-1; 7 bases fit TRBD1. The CDR3 consists of 16 residues. V was clipped by 0 bases and J by 5 bases; unmatched bases: 10. The germline V gene encodes CDR1 SGDLS and CDR2 YYNGEE. The chain's CDR3 is CASSVASRGQGTEAFF. The DNA for the CDR3 is TGTGCCAGCAGCGTAGCATCTAGGGGGCAGGGGACTGAAGCTTTCTTT.

This chain uses TRBV4-1 with TRBJ2-3; TRBD2 matches 9 bases. From germline, CDR1 is MGHRA and CDR2 YSYEKL. The CDR3 consists of 16 residues. V lost 4 bases and J lost 2; bases outside the gene matches: 7. CDR3 protein: CASSRNSGGNTDTQYF. The CDR3 DNA reads TGCGCCAGCAGCCGGAATAGCGGGGGAAACACAGATACGCAGTATTTT.

The V gene is TRBV6-1, the J gene TRBJ1-5, with TRBD1 identical over 7 bases. Germline V gene sequence: CDR1 MNHNS, CDR2 SASEGT. The length of the CDR3 is 16 residues. Trimming removed 4 bases from V and 0 bases from J; junction bases left unmatched: 6. In DNA form, the CDR3 reads TGTGCCAGCAGTGCTACAGGGGCGGGTAGCAATCAGCCCCAGCATTTT. Its protein is CASSATGAGSNQPQHF.

V is TRBV3-1 (or the pseudogene TRBV3-2) and J is TRBJ1-6; no definite D call. V was pared by 6 bases and J by 7 bases, with 7 bases between. Germline V lookup: CDR1 LGHDT, CDR2 YNNKEL (reference sequence). CDR3 length equals 12 residues. The CDR3 bases are TGTGCCAGCAGTTACAGCAATTCACCCCTCCACTTT. Translation: CASSYSNSPLHF.

This chain links TRBV5-1 with TRBJ2-5, with 16 bases fitting TRBD2. The CDR3 spans 16 residues. Germline trimming cut 4 bases from V and 4 bases from J; bases unmatched to any gene: 4. The germline V gene has CDR1 SGHRS and CDR2 YFSETQ. The CDR3 nucleotides read TGCGCCAGCAGCCCGGGACTAGCGGGGGGGCGAGAGACCCAGTACTTC. As protein: CASSPGLAGGRETQYF.

V is TRBV5-1 and J is TRBJ2-5; TRBD2 matches at 10 bases. The CDR3 has 15 residues. V trimming: 4 bases; J trimming: 2 bases; junction bases outside the gene matches: 5. The V gene's germline CDR1 is SGHRS and CDR2 YFSETQ. The chain's CDR3 is CASSLSGGDQETQYF. The CDR3 DNA sequence: TGCGCCAGCAGCCTCAGCGGGGGGGATCAAGAGACCCAGTACTTC.

The DNA for the CDR3 is TGTGCCAGCAGCTTTAGCGGGGGGGCCTACGAGCAGTACTTC. Residues: CASSFSGGAYEQYF. The genes are TRBV11-2 and TRBJ2-7; 11 nucleotides match TRBD2. Trimming cost V 3 bases and J 2 bases; bases outside gene matches: 0. Per the germline V gene, CDR1 is SGHAT and CDR2 is FQNNGV. The CDR3 is 14 residues long.

The rearrangement links TRBV15 to TRBJ2-7; the D gene is possibly TRBD2 (5 bases). CDR1 LNHNV and CDR2 YYDKDF come from the germline V gene (reference sequence). V dropped 4 bases and J dropped 2 bases, with 12 bases sitting between them. This CDR3 has 14 amino acids. CDR3 DNA: TGTGCCACCAGCACCAGCGGACTTACCTACGAGCAGTACTTC. Amino acids: CATSTSGLTYEQYF.

The CDR3 DNA reads as TGCGCCAGCAGCCAAGTAGAGTGGAGCACTGAAGCTTTCTTT. It encodes CASSQVEWSTEAFF. The gene calls are TRBV4-1 and TRBJ1-1, with D unresolved. CDR3 length equals 14 residues. The V end was cut by 1 base, the J end by 4 bases, with 10 bases between. Germline CDR1 MGHRA, CDR2 YSYEKL.

This clone was counted once. The rearrangement joins TRBV27 to TRBJ2-3, with D perhaps matching TRBD1 (6 bases). The CDR3 contains 15 residues. The V and J ends lost 4 bases and 2 bases respectively, with 13 bases between them. The V gene's germline CDR1 is MNHEY and CDR2 SMNVEV (reference sequence). The CDR3 sequence: CASSWGTRHTDTQYF. The CDR3 bases are TGTGCCAGCAGTTGGGGGACAAGACACACAGATACGCAGTATTTT.

The chain combines TRBV6-5 with TRBJ2-3, with D perhaps TRBD1 (5 bases). Per germline, CDR1 MNHEY and CDR2 SVGAGI. V was trimmed by 7 bases and J by 0 bases, leaving 8 bases between them. CDR3 size: 13 residues. CDR3 nucleotides: TGTGCCAGCACCGACAGTAGCACAGATACGCAGTATTTT. It is translated as CASTDSSTDTQYF.

This chain connects TRBV7-2 to TRBJ2-7; possible D gene TRBD2, 6 bases. In germline, CDR1 is SGHTA, CDR2 FQGNSA. The CDR3 length is 15 residues. Trimming took off 3 bases at V and 0 bases at J, with 12 bases between the two ends. CDR3 coding DNA: TGTGCCAGCAGCTTCCAGCTAGCGAGCTCCTACGAGCAGTACTTC. It is translated as CASSFQLASSYEQYF. Full variable domain (missing parts from reference TRBV7-2 and TRBJ2-7): GAGVSQSPSNKVTEKGKDVELRCDPISGHTALYWYRQSLGQGLEFLIYFQGNSAPDKSGLPSDRFSAERTGGSVSTLTIQRTQQEDSAVYLCASSFQLASSYEQYFGPGTRLTVT.

The CDR3 sequence: CASTPLGATYNEQFF. CDR3 DNA sequence: TGTGCCAGCACCCCCTTGGGGGCCACATACAATGAGCAGTTCTTC. V is TRBV11-2 and J is TRBJ2-1; weak D call: TRBD1 (6 bases). Germline lookup yields CDR1 SGHAT and CDR2 FQNNGV. The CDR3 is 15 residues long. Trimming cost V 7 bases and J 4 bases, with 17 bases left between them.

V and J are TRBV4-3 and TRBJ1-1, with a possible D match to TRBD1 (6 bases). Germline CDR1 and CDR2: LGHNA and YSLEER. The CDR3 totals 17 residues. The V end was cut by 5 bases, the J end by 0 bases, with 19 bases between. The DNA for the CDR3 is TGCGCCAGCAGCAAACTCGGGACATCTGCCCTGAACACTGAAGCTTTCTTT. Translation: CASSKLGTSALNTEAFF.